Shown below are 21 T cell receptor beta chains from a single sample sequenced in a study of yellow fever vaccine responses in identical twins. TCRdb fed the RT-PCR reads into MiXCR, producing one record per CDR3 protein. The data contain approximately 9,600 distinct CDR3 sequences, less than 90% of them seen just once; the ten biggest clones take up 2% to 2.5%. The material was T cells from blood (PBMCs), unsorted or a sorted subset (not recorded which), obtained before or after yellow fever vaccination (not recorded which). The source is a woman in her late teens or twenties who received the yellow fever vaccine.

The chain uses TRBV28 and TRBJ2-1, with 9 bases identical to TRBD2. CDR3 size: 16 residues. Germline-derived CDR1 and CDR2 are MDHEN and SYDVKM. Trimming removed 7 bases from V and 2 bases from J; junction bases left unmatched: 9. The CDR3 spells CASTPFSGSPYNEQFF. CDR3 in DNA: TGTGCCAGCACTCCATTTAGCGGGAGCCCCTACAATGAGCAGTTCTTC.

V and J are TRBV20-1 and TRBJ1-1, with D perhaps matching TRBD1 (6 bases). CDR3 length: 15 amino acids. The V end lost 1 base, the J end lost 3 bases, and 15 bases lay between the germline ends. Per the germline V gene, CDR1 is DFQATT and CDR2 is SNEGSKA (reference sequence). The CDR3 reads CSARVPQGWDTEAFF. The DNA of the CDR3 is TGCAGTGCTAGAGTACCACAGGGTTGGGACACTGAAGCTTTCTTT.

The chain has TRBV9 and TRBJ2-1, with unresolved D. V was cut by 0 bases and J by 5 bases, with 9 bases left in between. CDR1 and CDR2 from the germline V gene are SGDLS and YYNGEE. The CDR3 length is 14 residues. CDR3 sequence: CASSVGGRNNEQFF. In DNA, the CDR3 is TGTGCCAGCAGCGTAGGAGGACGGAACAATGAGCAGTTCTTC. Based on the CDR3 plus reference TRBV9 and TRBJ2-1, the full variable domain is DSGVTQTPKHLITATGQRVTLRCSPRSGDLSVYWYQQSLDQGLQFLIQYYNGEERAKGNILERFSAQQFPDLHSELNLSSLELGDSALYFCASSVGGRNNEQFFGPGTRLTVL.

This clonotype appeared a few times. The chain uses TRBV3-1 and TRBJ2-7; D remains unclear. The CDR3 consists of 14 residues. Germline CDR1 LGHDT, CDR2 YNNKEL (reference sequence). V gave up 3 bases and J gave up 3 bases, with 12 bases separating them. In DNA form, the CDR3 reads TGTGCCAGCAGCCACTTGGCTGGCAACTACGAGCAGTACTTC. Encoded protein: CASSHLAGNYEQYF.

This clonotype was seen once. V and J are TRBV1 and TRBJ2-7; the D segment call TRBD2 is taken from the table without a DNA check. TRBV1 is a pseudogene locus. This CDR3 is 16 amino acids long. CDR3 in amino acids: CTSSHRLAGGTYEQYF. DNA of the CDR3: TGCACCAGCAGCCATCGACTAGCGGGGGGCACCTACGAGCAGTACTTC.

The chain recombines TRBV11-3 with TRBJ1-5; 7 nucleotides line up with TRBD1. The CDR3 runs to 15 residues. V trimming: 1 base; J trimming: 1 base; junction bases outside the gene matches: 1. The germline V gene encodes CDR1 SGHNT and CDR2 YENEEA. This chain's CDR3 is CASSLAGQSNQPQHF. The CDR3 DNA follows: TGTGCCAGCAGCTTAGCGGGACAGAGCAATCAGCCCCAGCATTTT.

This sequence joins TRBV29-1 and TRBJ2-5, with D tentatively TRBD1 (5 bases). The V end was cut by 6 bases, the J end by 2 bases, with 19 bases between. The germline gives CDR1 SQVTM, CDR2 ANQGSEA. This CDR3 is 15 amino acids long. In nucleotides, the CDR3 is TGCAGCGTCCGAACGATTGGACACCAGCAAGAGACCCAGTACTTC. This codes for CSVRTIGHQQETQYF. The full variable domain, in which reference TRBV29-1 and TRBJ2-5 provide the parts outside the CDR3, is SAVISQKPSRDICQRGTSLTIQCQVDSQVTMMFWYRQQPGQSLTLIATANQGSEATYESGFVIDKFPISRPNLTFSTLTVSNMSPEDSSIYLCSVRTIGHQQETQYFGPGTRLLVL.

The rearrangement links TRBV5-6 to TRBJ1-5; D uncertain. V lost 3 bases, J lost 5 bases, and 9 bases lay in between. The CDR3 is 13 amino acids. Per the germline V gene, CDR1 is SGHDT and CDR2 is YYEEEE. The CDR3 DNA is TGTGCCAGCAGCTCGGCGGTAGATCAGCCCCAGCATTTT. Protein product: CASSSAVDQPQHF.

The chain uses TRBV4-3 and TRBJ2-1; TRBD1 or TRBD2 may be the D gene (5 bases each). Per germline, CDR1 LGHNA and CDR2 YSLEER. CDR3 size: 14 residues. Trimming took off 5 bases at V and 8 bases at J, with 16 bases between the two ends. The CDR3 region is CASSAPGTADEQFF. For the CDR3, the DNA is TGCGCCAGCAGCGCCCCGGGGACGGCCGATGAGCAGTTCTTC.

J is TRBJ2-1 and V is TRBV4-1, with 7 bases that match TRBD2. The CDR3 consists of 13 residues. With 0 bases clipped from V and 12 bases from J, the junction kept 5 bases outside the gene matches. Germline V gene lookup returns CDR1 MGHRA and CDR2 YSYEKL. The CDR3 is CASSQDLGRGQFF. CDR3 DNA sequence: TGCGCCAGCAGCCAAGACCTGGGGAGGGGGCAGTTCTTC.

The chain uses TRBV29-1 and TRBJ2-1; D is possibly TRBD2 (6 bases). With 6 bases removed from V and 4 bases from J, the gap between germline ends came to 16 bases. Looked up from germline, CDR1 is SQVTM and CDR2 is ANQGSEA. This CDR3 has 14 amino acids. CDR3 sequence reads: CSVCLSGTYNEQFF. The CDR3 region has the DNA TGCAGCGTATGTCTTAGCGGAACTTACAATGAGCAGTTCTTC.

The V call is TRBV4-1, the J call TRBJ1-1; D is ambiguous. CDR3 length: 14 residues. Germline V CDR1 and CDR2: MGHRA, YSYEKL. V was shortened by 5 bases and J by 4 bases, with 14 bases between the two germline ends. In nucleotides, the CDR3 is TGCGCCAGCAGCTCCCCCGGGGAGGCCACTGAAGCTTTCTTT. This sequence encodes CASSSPGEATEAFF.

V usage is TRBV11-1 and J usage is TRBJ2-5; D is unclear. Trimming pared 5 bases from V and 1 base from J, leaving 14 bases between. In germline, CDR1 is SGHAT, CDR2 FQDESV (reference sequence). The CDR3 extends over 15 amino acids. CDR3 in amino acids: CASSLPTVGQETQYF. CDR3 DNA: TGTGCCAGCAGCCTCCCCACGGTTGGCCAAGAGACCCAGTACTTC.

The rearrangement links TRBV20-1 to TRBJ2-7, with TRBD2 identical over 7 bases. Germline loops: CDR1 DFQATT, CDR2 SNEGSKA (reference sequence). The CDR3 consists of 14 residues. The CDR3 protein is CSPLRLAVPYEQYF. The CDR3 coding sequence is TGCAGCCCTCTTAGGCTAGCGGTTCCCTACGAGCAGTACTTC.

The J gene is TRBJ2-1, the V gene TRBV5-5, with D possibly matching TRBD2 (6 bases). CDR3 length equals 13 residues. Trimming shortened V by 5 bases and J by 5 bases, and 11 bases separated the two germline ends. Germline V lookup: CDR1 SGHKS, CDR2 YYEKEE (reference sequence). The CDR3 loop reads CASRVGGDNEQFF. The CDR3 region has the DNA TGTGCCAGCAGGGTAGGCGGGGACAATGAGCAGTTCTTC.

The chain employs TRBV18 and TRBJ2-7, with D hard to call. The CDR3 consists of 13 residues. CDR1 and CDR2 (germline): KGHSH, LQKENI. Deletions cut 3 bases from V and 0 bases from J, with 6 bases between. CDR3 protein: CASSPTSSYEQYV. As DNA, the CDR3 is TGTGCCAGCTCACCTACGAGCTCCTACGAGCAGTACGTC.

The V and J genes are TRBV12-3 or TRBV12-4 and TRBJ2-7; D not resolved. This CDR3 comprises 13 residues. Trimming pared 5 bases from V and 3 bases from J, leaving 11 bases between. CDR3 bases: TGTGCCAGCAGTGCTTTGGCAGGCTACGAGCAGTACTTC. Its translation is CASSALAGYEQYF.

V gene TRBV18 combines with J gene TRBJ2-1, with D unclear. The germline V gene has CDR1 KGHSH and CDR2 LQKENI. Trimming stripped 3 bases from V and 7 bases from J, with 4 bases between. The CDR3 sequence is 11 residues long. The CDR3 sequence is CASSPGNEQFF. The DNA for the CDR3 is TGTGCCAGCTCACCCGGGAATGAGCAGTTCTTC.

The rearrangement links TRBV7-3 to TRBJ2-2, with D unresolved. The germline gives CDR1 SGHTA, CDR2 FQGTGA. CDR3 length: 15 residues. Trimming stripped 1 base from V and 6 bases from J, with 12 bases between. The CDR3 reads CASSLIFSHAGELFF. The CDR3 nucleotides are TGTGCCAGCAGCTTAATTTTCAGCCACGCCGGGGAGCTGTTTTTT.

The CDR3 here is CASSLGVYNEQFF. In nucleotides, the CDR3 is TGTGCCAGCAGTTTAGGCGTATACAATGAGCAGTTCTTC. This rearrangement joins TRBV28 to TRBJ2-1; no clear D. The germline CDR1 and CDR2 sequences are MDHEN and SYDVKM. This CDR3 contains 13 residues. V was shortened by 2 bases and J by 4 bases, with 6 bases between the two germline ends.

The CDR3 DNA reads TGCAGCGTCACAATAACGGGGGAGACCCAGTACTTC. Its translation: CSVTITGETQYF. The chain uses TRBV29-1 and TRBJ2-5, with D possibly TRBD2 on 5 matching bases. The V end was cut by 6 bases, the J end by 5 bases, with 13 bases between. From germline, CDR1 is SQVTM and CDR2 ANQGSEA. This CDR3 contains 12 residues.